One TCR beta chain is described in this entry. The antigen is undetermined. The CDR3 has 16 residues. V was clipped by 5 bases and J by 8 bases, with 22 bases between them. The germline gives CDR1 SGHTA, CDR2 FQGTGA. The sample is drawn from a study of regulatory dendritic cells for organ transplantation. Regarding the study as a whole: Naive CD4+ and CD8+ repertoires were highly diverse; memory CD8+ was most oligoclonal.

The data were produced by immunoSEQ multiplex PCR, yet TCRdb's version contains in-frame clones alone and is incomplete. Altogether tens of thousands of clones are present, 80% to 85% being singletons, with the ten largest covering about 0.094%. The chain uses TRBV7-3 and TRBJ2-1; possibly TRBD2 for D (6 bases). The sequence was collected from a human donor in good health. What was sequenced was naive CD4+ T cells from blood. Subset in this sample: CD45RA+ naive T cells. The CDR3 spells CASSPTGRSGRDEQFF. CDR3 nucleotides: TGTGCCAGCAGCCCAACCGGGCGTAGCGGTCGGGATGAGCAGTTCTTC.